This is a list of T cell receptor beta chains from one sample in a study of blood T cell repertoires in COVID-19. Only in-frame clones appear in the TCRdb table, and some are missing; sequencing was by immunoSEQ multiplex PCR. This table has roughly 120,000 clones, less than 90% appearing once. Sequenced material: peripheral blood. Receptors originate from a man between 70 and 80 years old who had recovered from COVID-19. The CDR3 runs from the conserved cysteine through the conserved F or W. Fields, in order: CDR3 length, V gene, J gene, CDR3 protein.

16,TRBV29-1,TRBJ2-3,CSVDRQGARGTDTQYF
15,TRBV4-3,TRBJ1-2,CASSHERQGSYGYTF
12,TRBV28,TRBJ2-3,CASSFGLNTQYF
15,TRBV7-3,TRBJ2-7,CASSVAGTGIYEQYF
15,TRBV24-1,TRBJ2-5,CATSDWAGAGETQYF
13,TRBV6-5,TRBJ1-2,CASLTGSNYGYTF
13,TRBV12-3/TRBV12-4,TRBJ2-2,CASRTGSLGELFF
15,TRBV6-5,TRBJ2-7,CASSYRGTLSYEQYF
15,TRBV5-1,TRBJ2-3,CASRITAGGTDTQYF
13,TRBV18,TRBJ2-5,CASSTGAQETQYF
16,TRBV14,TRBJ2-1,CASSRVYRRSYNEQFF
13,TRBV12-3/TRBV12-4,TRBJ1-2,CASTPDRDYGYTF
15,TRBV10-3,TRBJ1-5,CAISSGLNSNQPQHF
14,TRBV5-1,TRBJ2-1,CASSAGEGGNEQFF
13,TRBV28,TRBJ2-5,CASKGGPGETQYF
14,TRBV18,TRBJ2-5,CASSPLSRGETQYF
14,TRBV28,TRBJ1-2,CASRGDGRNYGYTF
13,TRBV10-1,TRBJ1-1,CASSDSQNTEAFF
16,TRBV21-1,TRBJ2-2,CASSTRQGCNTGELFF
12,TRBV7-9,TRBJ1-3,CASSLSGGPLYF